This passage covers 24 T cell receptor beta chains from one sample sequenced in a study of CD8+ T cells in alopecia areata. As to treatment: oral pan-JAK inhibitor, 5-10 mg twice daily. RNA extraction and reverse transcription yielded cDNA as sequencing template. Generated by immunoSEQ multiplex PCR, the TCRdb table keeps only in-frame clones and is missing some. The sample lists 150,000 to 200,000 clones; 58% were seen once. The sequencing used CD4+ T cells sorted from blood, collected at roughly week 58, from a patient treated with tofacitinib. The receptors were sampled from a human donor with alopecia areata.

The V gene is TRBV18, the J gene TRBJ1-2; D remains ambiguous. V was trimmed by 3 bases and J by 4 bases, leaving 9 bases between them. The CDR3 has 13 amino acids. Germline V gene data show CDR1 as KGHSH and CDR2 as LQKENI. As DNA, the CDR3 is TGTGCCAGCTCACCGGATGGTGGCTATGGCTACACCTTC. Translating gives CASSPDGGYGYTF.

The CDR3, as DNA: TGTGCCTGGAGGGGGACACCCCGGGGTGGCTACACCTTC. Translated: CAWRGTPRGGYTF. The rearrangement joins TRBV30 to TRBJ1-2, with D possibly TRBD1 on 6 matching bases. Germline loops: CDR1 GTSNPN, CDR2 SVGIG (reference sequence). This CDR3 contains 13 residues. V was clipped by 3 bases and J by 7 bases, with 15 bases between them. The full variable domain, completed using reference TRBV30 and TRBJ1-2, is SQTIHQWPATLVQPVGSPLSLECTVEGTSNPNLYWYRQAAGRGLQLLFYSVGIGQISSEVPQNLSASRPQDRQFILSSKKLLLSDSGFYLCAWRGTPRGGYTFGSGTRLTVV.

This chain uses TRBV18 with TRBJ2-7; unclear D gene. This CDR3 has 14 amino acids. V shed 3 bases and J shed 1 base, with 10 bases lying between them. Per the germline V gene, CDR1 is KGHSH and CDR2 is LQKENI. CDR3 amino acids: CASSPPDGSYEQYF. The CDR3 nucleotides read TGTGCCAGCTCACCGCCGGACGGTTCCTACGAGCAGTACTTC. The full variable domain, in which reference TRBV18 and TRBJ2-7 provide the parts outside the CDR3, is NAGVMQNPRHLVRRRGQEARLRCSPMKGHSHVYWYRQLPEEGLKFMVYLQKENIIDESGMPKERFSAEFPKEGPSILRIQQVVRGDSAAYFCASSPPDGSYEQYFGPGTRLTVT.

This clone has just a few counts. The CDR3 spells CASSGGPSLQHF. As DNA, the CDR3 is TGTGCCAGCAGTGGGGGGCCGTCGCTCCAGCATTTT. The chain couples TRBV7-9 to TRBJ1-5; tentative D call: TRBD1 (6 bases). The CDR3 covers 12 residues. Per germline, CDR1 SEHNR and CDR2 FQNEAQ (reference sequence). V dropped 6 bases and J dropped 12 bases, with 15 bases sitting between them.

The gene calls are TRBV19 and TRBJ2-7, with 7 nucleotides matching TRBD1. This CDR3 has 16 residues. Germline V gives CDR1 LNHDA, CDR2 SQIVND (reference sequence). J was trimmed by 1 base and V by 5 bases; bases with no gene match: 11. The CDR3 reads CASSPSGPGGSYEQYF. Written as DNA, the CDR3 is TGTGCCAGTAGTCCCTCTGGTCCAGGGGGATCCTACGAGCAGTACTTC.

The chain has TRBV5-8 and TRBJ1-5; unclear D gene. The germline V and J ends were trimmed by 2 bases and 3 bases, with 3 bases remaining between them. The V gene's germline CDR1 is SGHTS and CDR2 YDEGEE. The length of the CDR3 is 12 residues. This CDR3 is CASSFNNQPQHF. The CDR3 DNA reads TGTGCCAGCAGCTTTAACAATCAGCCCCAGCATTTT.

The J gene is TRBJ1-3, the V gene TRBV30, with D uncertain. The CDR3 has 16 residues. Per germline, CDR1 GTSNPN and CDR2 SVGIG (reference sequence). V lost 0 bases and J 0 bases, leaving 12 bases between the germline ends. CDR3 DNA: TGTGCCTGGAGTGTACTCGTACAACTCTCTGGAAACACCATATATTTT. This encodes CAWSVLVQLSGNTIYF.

This clone came up a few times. The rearrangement uses TRBV7-9 and TRBJ1-2, with TRBD1 matching over 7 bases. Trimming removed 2 bases from V and 2 bases from J; junction bases left unmatched: 8. Per germline, CDR1 SEHNR and CDR2 FQNEAQ (reference sequence). The CDR3 extends over 16 amino acids. The CDR3 reads CASSLSKGAWNYGYTF. The CDR3 DNA reads as TGTGCCAGCAGCTTATCAAAGGGGGCGTGGAACTATGGCTACACCTTC.

This clone showed up just a few times. The V gene is TRBV29-1, the J gene TRBJ1-1; D ambiguous. Between the trimmed V and J ends, which lost 0 bases and 10 bases, there was a span of 12 bases. The CDR3 is 12 residues long. CDR1 SQVTM and CDR2 ANQGSEA come from the germline V gene. The CDR3 sequence is CSVEEAGRAAFF. Here the CDR3 DNA reads TGCAGCGTTGAAGAGGCGGGGAGGGCAGCTTTCTTT. The full variable domain, its missing parts supplied by reference TRBV29-1 and TRBJ1-1, is SAVISQKPSRDICQRGTSLTIQCQVDSQVTMMFWYRQQPGQSLTLIATANQGSEATYESGFVIDKFPISRPNLTFSTLTVSNMSPEDSSIYLCSVEEAGRAAFFGQGTRLTVV.

There are a few counts of this clone. The chain employs TRBV6-1 and TRBJ1-6; D unclear. The CDR3 spans 13 residues. The germline V gene encodes CDR1 MNHNS and CDR2 SASEGT. The germline V and J ends were trimmed by 6 bases and 7 bases, with 10 bases remaining between them. CDR3: CASSPTGNSPLHF. CDR3 bases: TGTGCCAGCAGCCCCACCGGGAATTCACCCCTCCACTTT.

This clone was found a few times. CDR3 loop: CATSRDWRVSPLHF. As DNA, the CDR3 is TGTGCCACCAGCAGAGATTGGAGGGTTTCACCCCTCCACTTT. The J gene is TRBJ1-6, the V gene TRBV15, with D unclear. V was trimmed by 0 bases and J by 9 bases, leaving 9 bases between them. CDR3 length: 14 amino acids. Looked up from germline, CDR1 is LNHNV and CDR2 is YYDKDF (reference sequence).

V and J are TRBV6-5 and TRBJ2-1, with 11 bases aligning to TRBD2. The CDR3 extends over 15 amino acids. V lost 6 bases to trimming and J lost 9 bases; unmatched junction nucleotides: 10. Germline V gene data show CDR1 as MNHEY and CDR2 as SVGAGI. CDR3 in amino acids: CASRGSGGAGGEQFF. Here the CDR3 DNA reads TGTGCCAGCAGGGGTAGCGGGGGGGCTGGTGGTGAGCAGTTCTTC.

Of note for this clone: Other DNA sequences of this sample code for an identical CDR3. The chain employs TRBV5-6 and TRBJ2-5; 9 bases agree with TRBD1. There are 14 residues in the CDR3. Unmatched junction bases numbered 4, after V lost 2 bases and J lost 5 bases. CDR1 is SGHDT and CDR2 is YYEEEE in the germline V gene. The CDR3: CASSFTGGVETQYF. CDR3 DNA: TGTGCCAGCAGCTTTACAGGGGGCGTGGAGACCCAGTACTTC.

This rearrangement joins TRBV5-1 to TRBJ2-3; 8 bases are a match to TRBD2. V dropped 0 bases and J dropped 3; count of bases not matched to a gene: 0. Germline V CDR1 and CDR2: SGHRS, YFSETQ. This CDR3 is 14 amino acids long. This chain's CDR3 is CASSLVAGTDTQYF. The DNA for the CDR3 is TGCGCCAGCAGCTTGGTAGCGGGGACAGATACGCAGTATTTT.

As for this clone: Other DNA sequences within the sample encode an identical CDR3. This chain uses TRBV6-5 with TRBJ1-2; D gene ambiguous. Trimming cost V 3 bases and J 8 bases, with 7 bases left between them. The CDR3 contains 11 residues. The germline CDR1 and CDR2 sequences are MNHEY and SVGAGI. The DNA of the CDR3 is TGTGCCAGCAGTTATCGTGGCGGCTACACCTTC. The encoded protein is CASSYRGGYTF.

This clone occurred a few times. J is TRBJ1-4 and V is TRBV7-8; unclear D gene. V lost 3 bases, J lost 8 bases, and 13 bases lay in between. The CDR3 is 14 amino acids. Germline lookup yields CDR1 SGHVS and CDR2 FQNEAQ. The CDR3 protein is CASSFNGGYEKLFF. In DNA form, the CDR3 reads TGTGCCAGCAGCTTCAACGGCGGGTACGAAAAACTGTTTTTT. The full variable domain, its missing parts supplied by reference TRBV7-8 and TRBJ1-4, is GAGVSQSPRYKVAKRGQDVALRCDPISGHVSLFWYQQALGQGPEFLTYFQNEAQLDKSGLPSDRFFAERPEGSVSTLKIQRTQQEDSAVYLCASSFNGGYEKLFFGSGTQLSVL.

This clone was seen a handful of times. The chain is built from TRBV29-1 and TRBJ2-5, with 11 positions matching TRBD2. Germline CDR1 is SQVTM and CDR2 is ANQGSEA. With 6 bases clipped from V and 4 bases from J, the junction kept 7 bases outside the gene matches. The CDR3 sequence is 14 residues long. The CDR3 sequence is CSVGGLAGRETQYF. The CDR3 nucleotides read TGCAGCGTGGGCGGACTAGCGGGTCGAGAGACCCAGTACTTC.

The chain employs TRBV2 and TRBJ1-2, with D unclear. The germline gives CDR1 SNHLY, CDR2 FYNNEI. V lost 4 bases to trimming and J lost 8 bases, with 8 bases between them. CDR3 length: 11 amino acids. The CDR3 sequence: CASSVVDGYTF. CDR3 DNA sequence: TGTGCCAGCAGTGTAGTGGACGGCTACACCTTC.

The CDR3 bases are TGTGCCAGCAGTTTTAGCCAGGGGGCCTATAATTCACCCCTCCACTTT. This translates into CASSFSQGAYNSPLHF. This chain uses TRBV7-9 with TRBJ1-6; 7 bases map to TRBD1. The CDR3 runs to 16 residues. Germline V CDR1 and CDR2: SEHNR, FQNEAQ (reference sequence). The junction had 7 bases not matched to a gene; V was cut back by 6 bases and J by 2 bases.

The chain has TRBV6-1 and TRBJ2-7; 7 bases are shared with TRBD1. The germline gives CDR1 MNHNS, CDR2 SASEGT. The CDR3 loop spans 13 amino acids. Germline trimming cut 4 bases from V and 6 bases from J; bases unmatched to any gene: 6. The CDR3 nucleotides are TGTGCCAGCAGTGCTTACAGGGGTGGCGAGCAGTACTTC. Its translation is CASSAYRGGEQYF.

This clone was counted between two and nine times. The chain is built from TRBV30 and TRBJ2-7; maybe TRBD1 (6 bases). The CDR3 contains 13 residues. V lost 1 base, J lost 3 bases, and 10 bases lay in between. Germline CDR1 and CDR2: GTSNPN and SVGIG (reference sequence). DNA for the CDR3: TGTGCCTGGAGTGGGATAGGGGGCTACGAGCAGTACTTC. This gives the protein CAWSGIGGYEQYF.

This sequence joins TRBV30 and TRBJ1-2, with no clear D. The V and J ends lost 2 bases and 6 bases respectively, with 13 bases between them. The CDR3 loop spans 13 amino acids. The V gene's germline CDR1 is GTSNPN and CDR2 SVGIG (reference sequence). The chain's CDR3 is CAWSTQRANGYTF. Written as DNA, the CDR3 is TGTGCCTGGAGTACACAGCGCGCTAATGGCTACACCTTC.

This clone has a handful of counts. V usage is TRBV30 and J usage is TRBJ2-7; TRBD2 aligns across 7 bases. This CDR3 comprises 14 residues. CDR1 and CDR2 from the germline V gene are GTSNPN and SVGIG (reference sequence). V was pared by 4 bases and J by 4 bases, with 10 bases of the junction left unmatched. The CDR3 loop is CAWNLRGTNYEQYF. The CDR3 region has the DNA TGTGCCTGGAATCTGCGGGGGACCAATTACGAGCAGTACTTC.

This clone appeared many times. The V call is TRBV6-5, the J call TRBJ2-5; 13 bases line up with TRBD2. CDR1 and CDR2 from the germline V gene are MNHEY and SVGAGI. This CDR3 has 15 residues. The J segment lost 5 bases and the V segment lost 4 bases, leaving 4 bases of the junction unmatched. The CDR3 spells CASSWTSGGRETQYF. CDR3 coding DNA: TGTGCCAGCAGTTGGACTAGCGGGGGTAGGGAGACCCAGTACTTC.